This T cell receptor beta chain was captured in a study of T-cell reconstitution after alpha-beta-depleted transplantation in children (dated by TCRdb to 2015 to 2016). With respect to the entire study: Using TCR repertoire profiling, the study quantitatively followed how T-cell immune reconstitution unfolded in children after TCRalphabeta/CD19-depleted allogeneic hematopoietic cell transplantation. Summary of the overall study and its limitations: About two months after transplant, the apparently early recovery of alphabetaT-cell counts reportedly depended on just several hundred clones that had expanded rapidly and came from non-depleted graft cells. The high TCRbeta diversity at day 60 in some patients was ascribed to recipient T cells and intrathymic progenitors that had survived conditioning. Hyperexpanded clone frequencies declined over subsequent months; after one year, T-cell counts and TCRbeta diversity were mostly attributed to newly produced T cells.

This clonotype was detected once. The specificity of this receptor is unknown. Per-base quality was not reported, and no clone a single base away is much larger than it. A solitary read yields weak support. From the germline V gene (reference sequence), CDR1 is SGHKS and CDR2 is YYEKEE. The junction shows trimming of 3 bases on V and 4 bases on J, and the gene matches do not reach 6 bases of it. The CDR3 holds 15 amino acids from the cysteine to the phenylalanine. Only the CDR3 portion is preserved as DNA: 45 bases, with reading frame beginning at the first base. Receptor amplification or capture employed PCR. Sequenced on an Illumina HiSeq 2500. TCR libraries were prepared with molecular barcoding, using unique molecular identifiers to normalize TCRbeta repertoire quantification. The public sequencing data were trimmed at Q25 with fastp and processed into clonotypes with MiXCR by TCRdb, which kept only in-frame beta chains. Each CDR3 protein appears once, grouped with its most common genes and DNA. This sample is represented by hundreds of thousands of distinct CDR3 sequences; about an eighth of them were singletons. The ten largest make up 2% to 2.5% of the sample.

The sample's treatment or condition label is to be understood as: allogeneic hematopoietic cell transplantation with graft depleted of TCRalphabeta T cells and CD19 B cells. The children who served as transplant recipients had been given grafts of TCRalphabeta/CD19-depleted allogeneic hematopoietic cells. The clonotype comes from a male patient younger than 18 who had a stem cell transplant for acute myeloid leukemia, so the T cells may come from the graft donor. In this chain, TRBV5-5 is recombined with TRBJ2-5; 10 central nucleotides agree with TRBD1. Material: PBMCs, mostly from graft donor cells, obtained 360 days after TCRalphabeta/CD19-depleted stem cell transplant. This receptor carries the CDR3 CASSSGQGEGETQYF. The DNA reads TGTGCCAGCAGCTCCGGACAGGGGGAGGGAGAGACCCAGTACTTC.